This TCR beta chain emerged from a study of CXCR3-negative and CXCR3-positive naive CD8 T cells. In preparing the TRB cDNA libraries, 5' RACE with UMI labels was used. TCRdb re-called the 5' RACE reads and catalogs CDR3 proteins one per entry, DNA excluded. Here the sample table reports roughly 100,000 distinct CDR3 sequences. In germline, CDR1 is SGHVS, CDR2 FQNEAQ. The CDR3 runs to 21 residues. Of note for this clonotype: Antigen unknown.

Using triplicate sorts, a few hundred thousand cells were collected each time from every CD8+ T cell subset. Naive CD8+ T cells showed a CD45RO-CCR7+CD27+CD95- phenotype. Study-wide findings and caveats: Similar TRBV-TRBJ gene usage was seen in naive CXCR3-negative and CXCR3-positive cells, but not in memory cells. Sequencing showed both naive subsets with comparably high diversity, and memory CD8+ cells much lower. Naive CXCR3-positive cells had TRB CDR3s more hydrophobic than those of CXCR3-negative naive cells.

The chain carries TRBV7-8 and TRBJ2-4; TCRdb returns TRBD2, unconfirmable since there is no DNA. The receptor's source is a human donor in good health. Some clones in this sample may be carry-over from other donors' samples. The specimen was naive CXCR3+ CD8+ T cells from blood. Regarding subset: CD45RO-CCR7+CD27+CD95- naive CD8+ T cells expressing CXCR3 (TNR3+). CDR3 sequence reads: CASSQYSQGPLLTVGKNIQYF.